These 12 T cell receptor beta chains originate from one sample sequenced in a study of chemoradiotherapy in HPV16-positive cancers. Profiled with immunoSEQ multiplex PCR; TCRdb holds only in-frame clones, not every one. The sample records roughly 23,000 clones, approximately 90% being singletons. Sequencing was performed on blood, taken from a patient who underwent chemoradiotherapy. The receptors here all came from a human donor with HPV-associated anogenital cancer.

This chain links TRBV30 with TRBJ1-2, with TRBD1 matching over 8 bases. The germline V gene encodes CDR1 GTSNPN and CDR2 SVGIG (reference sequence). V shed 4 bases and J 2 bases; nucleotides not matched to a gene: 3. This CDR3 region has 13 residues. The CDR3: CAWIRTGNYGYTF. CDR3 sequence (DNA): TGTGCCTGGATTCGGACAGGGAACTATGGCTACACCTTC.

The V call is TRBV7-3, the J call TRBJ2-3, with 8 bases identical to TRBD2. Germline lookup yields CDR1 SGHTA and CDR2 FQGTGA. CDR3 length: 19 residues. V dropped 5 bases and J dropped 2; count of bases not matched to a gene: 18. CDR3 coding DNA: TGTGCCAGCAGCCTAAGCCCCCAGGGAAGCGGGGGTTACACAGATACGCAGTATTTT. Translation gives CASSLSPQGSGGYTDTQYF.

This chain links TRBV7-7 with TRBJ2-5, with 11 positions matching TRBD2. In germline, CDR1 is SSHAT, CDR2 FNYEAQ (reference sequence). Germline trimming cut 5 bases from V and 1 base from J; bases unmatched to any gene: 6. The CDR3 spans 16 residues. CDR3 amino acids: CASSVSSGGFQETQYF. CDR3 bases: TGTGCCAGCAGCGTTTCTAGCGGGGGGTTCCAAGAGACCCAGTACTTC. Full variable domain (missing parts from reference TRBV7-7 and TRBJ2-5): GAGVSQSPRYKVTKRGQDVTLRCDPISSHATLYWYQQALGQGPEFLTYFNYEAQPDKSGLPSDRFSAERPEGSISTLTIQRTEQRDSAMYRCASSVSSGGFQETQYFGPGTRLLVL.

This clone was recorded once. J is TRBJ1-2 and V is TRBV6-5; a possible D gene is TRBD1 (5 bases). V was cut by 6 bases and J by 8 bases, with 19 bases left in between. Germline values: CDR1 MNHEY, CDR2 SVGAGI. This CDR3 has 14 residues. CDR3 residues: CASRKQEPPYGYTF. The CDR3, as DNA: TGTGCCAGCAGGAAACAGGAACCTCCTTACGGCTACACCTTC.

The V and J genes are TRBV30 and TRBJ2-3, with 8 bases matching TRBD2. The CDR3 is 15 amino acids. V lost 4 bases, J lost 5 bases, and 11 bases stayed unmatched. Germline assignment: CDR1 GTSNPN and CDR2 SVGIG (reference sequence). The CDR3 loop is CAWNQKSGGRDTQYF. For the CDR3, the DNA is TGTGCCTGGAACCAAAAAAGCGGGGGTAGAGATACGCAGTATTTT.

The chain has TRBV27 and TRBJ1-1; D perhaps matches TRBD1 (6 bases). Germline CDR1 reads MNHEY; CDR2 reads SMNVEV (reference sequence). V was clipped by 6 bases and J by 1 base, with 12 bases between them. The CDR3 is 14 amino acids. The CDR3 protein is CASRPLGGNTEAFF. As DNA, the CDR3 is TGTGCCAGCAGACCCCTAGGGGGGAACACTGAAGCTTTCTTT.

The rearrangement joins TRBV2 to TRBJ1-1; D perhaps matches TRBD1 (6 bases). CDR3 length: 15 residues. V gave up 4 bases and J gave up 1 base, with 13 bases separating them. Germline assignment: CDR1 SNHLY and CDR2 FYNNEI. The CDR3 bases are TGTGCCAGCAGTGCCCAGGGGAGTAAGAACACTGAAGCTTTCTTT. Protein: CASSAQGSKNTEAFF.

J is TRBJ1-5 and V is TRBV19, with a weak D call TRBD1 (5 bases). CDR3 length: 15 residues. CDR1 and CDR2 (germline): LNHDA, SQIVND (reference sequence). The V and J ends lost 5 bases and 0 bases respectively, with 11 bases between them. This CDR3 is CASSPDRNSNQPQHF. Here the CDR3 DNA reads TGTGCCAGTAGTCCTGACAGAAATAGCAATCAGCCCCAGCATTTT.

The chain joins TRBV5-1 to TRBJ2-3; TRBD2 aligns across 8 bases. The CDR3 consists of 16 residues. Trimming removed 5 bases from V and 0 bases from J; junction bases left unmatched: 8. The germline gives CDR1 SGHRS, CDR2 YFSETQ. Here the CDR3 DNA reads TGCGCCAGCAGATTTCGGGGGGGCCCTAGCACAGATACGCAGTATTTT. Residues: CASRFRGGPSTDTQYF.

The chain joins TRBV2 to TRBJ1-5; 9 nucleotides agree with TRBD1. The germline V gene encodes CDR1 SNHLY and CDR2 FYNNEI. CDR3 length equals 16 residues. J was trimmed by 6 bases and V by 6 bases; bases with no gene match: 12. The CDR3 region is CASRNLVGQGTQPQHF. Written as DNA, the CDR3 is TGTGCCAGCAGAAACCTCGTGGGACAGGGAACTCAGCCCCAGCATTTT.

V gene TRBV30 combines with J gene TRBJ1-4, with D unclear. Germline V lookup: CDR1 GTSNPN, CDR2 SVGIG (reference sequence). There are 14 residues in the CDR3. Trimming left V 5 bases short and J 3 bases short, with 13 bases between. The CDR3 sequence is CAWSSPDANEKLFF. For the CDR3, the DNA is TGTGCCTGGTCGTCACCAGACGCTAATGAAAAACTGTTTTTT.

This sequence joins TRBV6-5 and TRBJ1-3, with D possibly matching TRBD1 (6 bases). CDR3 length equals 15 residues. Germline V gene lookup returns CDR1 MNHEY and CDR2 SVGAGI. The V end was cut by 6 bases, the J end by 0 bases, with 12 bases between. The CDR3 spells CASRRTGTSGNTIYF. CDR3 nucleotide sequence: TGTGCCAGCAGACGCACAGGGACCTCTGGAAACACCATATATTTT.